This T cell receptor beta chain was profiled in a study of early T cells in non-severe SARS-CoV-2 infection. TCRdb recomputed calls from the 5' RACE reads with MiXCR, one row per CDR3 protein. The repertoire has about 28,000 distinct CDR3 sequences, approximately 5.2% of them found once; the top ten carry more than 5%. This clonotype occurred many times. V was trimmed by 5 bases and J by 3 bases, leaving 12 bases between them. The CDR3 runs 14 residues. CDR1 SGHVS and CDR2 FNYEAQ come from the germline V gene. The chain uses TRBV7-6 and TRBJ2-3; D perhaps matches TRBD2 (5 bases). Sequencing was done on a sample of whole blood. This clonotype was obtained from an adult who was a healthcare worker with PCR-confirmed SARS-CoV-2 infection or an uninfected control (not recorded which). The CDR3 protein is CASSPGWRTDTQYF. The CDR3 DNA is TGTGCCAGCAGCCCGGGGTGGAGGACAGATACGCAGTATTTT.